The entry that follows covers one T cell receptor beta chain sequence. The source of the sample is a study of Ad26.COV2.S vaccination and SARS-CoV-2 variants. Specified treatment: some 20 received Ad26.COV2.S at low or high dose, single or two shots; 5 received placebo; per-sample allocation not given. After the first vaccine or placebo injection, samples were drawn on day 63. The CDR3 extends over 13 amino acids. Germline V gives CDR1 SEHNR, CDR2 FQNEAQ (reference sequence). V was trimmed by 2 bases and J by 5 bases, leaving 9 bases between them. Libraries were prepared by immunoSEQ multiplex PCR; TCRdb keeps only in-frame clonotypes and omits some of them. This table has approximately 300,000 clones, around 81% appearing once.

The receptor comes from a person aged 18-60 years who received the Ad26.COV2.S COVID-19 vaccine or a placebo. The material sequenced was peripheral blood, taken in a trial of Ad26.COV2.S vaccine versus placebo. The rearrangement links TRBV7-9 to TRBJ2-5; no firm D call. CDR3 DNA sequence: TGTGCCAGCAGCTTAAGATCGGGTGAGACCCAGTACTTC. Amino acid sequence: CASSLRSGETQYF.